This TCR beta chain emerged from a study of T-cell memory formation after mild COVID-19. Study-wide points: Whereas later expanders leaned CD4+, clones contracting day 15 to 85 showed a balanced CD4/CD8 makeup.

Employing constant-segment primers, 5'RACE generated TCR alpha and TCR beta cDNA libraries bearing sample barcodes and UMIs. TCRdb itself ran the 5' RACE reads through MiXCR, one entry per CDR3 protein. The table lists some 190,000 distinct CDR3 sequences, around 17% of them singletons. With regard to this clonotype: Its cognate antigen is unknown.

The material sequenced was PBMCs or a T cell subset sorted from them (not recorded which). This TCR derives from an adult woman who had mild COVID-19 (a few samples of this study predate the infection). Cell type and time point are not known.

The CDR3 loop reads CSVRAGLRKPEAFF. The CDR3, as DNA: TGCAGCGTCAGGGCGGGACTCCGAAAGCCTGAAGCTTTCTTT. V gene TRBV29-1 combines with J gene TRBJ1-1, with D possibly TRBD1 on 5 matching bases. The germline V gene has CDR1 SQVTM and CDR2 ANQGSEA. This CDR3 comprises 14 residues. Trimming cost V 6 bases and J 6 bases, with 20 bases left between them.